These 31 T cell receptor beta chains were all obtained from the same sample, sequenced in a study of human T cells and chemical hapten exposure. Regarding time point: patch test 2, 6 weeks after DPC sensitization. Noted treatment: therapeutic diphenylcyclopropenone sensitization with weekly scalp DPC. TCRdb re-derived calls from the RACE reads in MiXCR, one entry per CDR3 protein. The table has fewer than 85,000 distinct CDR3 sequences, roughly 11% seen once. The sample in question was whole blood, obtained in connection with sensitization to the hapten diphenylcyclopropenone (DPC). These TCRs come from a man aged 18-30 years with alopecia areata. Some clones in this sample may be carry-over from other donors' samples.

The chain employs TRBV9 and TRBJ2-3, with 9 bases fitting TRBD1. J gave up 10 bases and V 0 bases, and 6 bases lay outside the gene matches. The CDR3 has 14 residues. Germline V gene sequence: CDR1 SGDLS, CDR2 YYNGEE. The CDR3 loop is CASSVVGGQGPQYF. The CDR3 DNA reads TGTGCCAGCAGCGTAGTAGGGGGACAGGGACCGCAGTATTTT.

This clonotype showed up just a few times. The chain employs TRBV12-3 or TRBV12-4 and TRBJ2-6; 8 bases line up with TRBD1. The CDR3 covers 14 residues. Losses at the gene ends were 3 bases for V and 12 bases for J; bases not matched to a gene: 7. Here the CDR3 DNA reads TGTGCCAGCAGTTTCGGCAGGGGGCCTAGCGTCCTGACTTTC. Its translation is CASSFGRGPSVLTF.

This clonotype was counted many times. The chain recombines TRBV28 with TRBJ1-2, with 8 bases fitting TRBD1. The V segment lost 2 bases and the J segment 5 bases; nucleotides outside the gene matches: 7. From germline, CDR1 is MDHEN and CDR2 SYDVKM. The CDR3 sequence is 15 residues long. In DNA form, the CDR3 reads TGTGCCAGCAGTTTAGCCGCAGGGGGCGGTTATGGCTACACCTTC. This codes for CASSLAAGGGYGYTF.

This clonotype appeared a few times. This chain connects TRBV7-9 to TRBJ2-3, with D possibly called TRBD1 or TRBD2 (7 bases each). This CDR3 region has 13 residues. CDR1 and CDR2 from the germline V gene are SEHNR and FQNEAQ (reference sequence). Deletions cut 9 bases from V and 6 bases from J, with 16 bases between. CDR3 nucleotide sequence: TGTGCCAGTGGCAACAGGGGAGGGGATACGCAGTATTTT. This translates into CASGNRGGDTQYF.

The V call is TRBV9, the J call TRBJ2-2; D is unresolved. The V gene's germline CDR1 is SGDLS and CDR2 YYNGEE. V was pared by 2 bases and J by 0 bases, with 5 bases between. The length of the CDR3 is 14 residues. In DNA, the CDR3 is TGTGCCAGCAGCGTTCCAACGAACACCGGGGAGCTGTTTTTT. This sequence encodes CASSVPTNTGELFF.

This clonotype was counted between two and nine times. The rearrangement joins TRBV10-3 to TRBJ2-1; TRBD2 might be the D (5 bases). There are 17 residues in the CDR3. The V end was cut by 0 bases, the J end by 0 bases, with 12 bases between. Germline V lookup: CDR1 ENHRY, CDR2 SYGVKD. The CDR3 sequence is CAISESGALSSYNEQFF. CDR3 DNA sequence: TGTGCCATCAGTGAGTCGGGAGCGTTGAGCTCCTACAATGAGCAGTTCTTC.

This clonotype came up many times. The rearrangement links TRBV7-3 to TRBJ2-1, with D tentatively TRBD1 (5 bases). V was clipped by 1 base and J by 6 bases, with 16 bases between them. Germline loops: CDR1 SGHTA, CDR2 FQGTGA. The CDR3 consists of 16 residues. CDR3 in amino acids: CASSLKPGLLVNEQFF. CDR3 in DNA: TGTGCCAGCAGCTTAAAGCCAGGGCTCCTGGTCAATGAGCAGTTCTTC.

This clonotype was counted ten times or more. The chain has TRBV7-2 and TRBJ2-5, with 12 bases aligning to TRBD2. The V and J ends lost 4 bases and 5 bases, in that order; junction bases with no gene match: 8. Germline V CDR1 and CDR2: SGHTA, FQGNSA. The CDR3 runs to 16 residues. CDR3 residues: CASSSTRLAGAETQYF. DNA for the CDR3: TGTGCCAGCAGCTCGACTCGACTAGCGGGGGCGGAGACCCAGTACTTC.

This clonotype was found a few times. This chain joins TRBV25-1 and TRBJ1-5; no clear D gene. CDR1 and CDR2 from the germline V gene are MGHDK and SYGVNS. This CDR3 spans 14 amino acids. V gave up 3 bases and J gave up 7 bases, with 13 bases separating them. DNA for the CDR3: TGTGCCAGCAGTGATCAACGGGATTTGCAGCCCCAGCATTTT. Protein product: CASSDQRDLQPQHF.

This clonotype appeared many times. V gene TRBV7-2 combines with J gene TRBJ2-1; 8 positions agree with TRBD2. Trimming removed 1 base from V and 4 bases from J; junction bases left unmatched: 3. The CDR3 consists of 15 residues. Germline V CDR1 and CDR2: SGHTA, FQGNSA. In DNA, the CDR3 is TGTGCCAGCAGCTTAGACGGCGGGGGGTACAATGAGCAGTTCTTC. Translation gives CASSLDGGGYNEQFF.

This clonotype showed up many times. V gene TRBV20-1 combines with J gene TRBJ1-5, with unresolved D. In germline, CDR1 is DFQATT, CDR2 SNEGSKA (reference sequence). CDR3 length: 15 amino acids. Trimming removed 2 bases from V and 5 bases from J, with 16 bases in between. The DNA of the CDR3 is TGCAGTGCTAGATACTCGACGGTGTCCGATCAGCCCCAGCATTTT. This sequence encodes CSARYSTVSDQPQHF.

Many counts were recorded for this clonotype. The V and J genes are TRBV5-6 and TRBJ2-6; D is ambiguous. CDR3 length: 15 amino acids. Germline V gene data show CDR1 as SGHDT and CDR2 as YYEEEE. Trimming pared 1 base from V and 1 base from J, leaving 6 bases between. The CDR3 DNA reads as TGTGCCAGCAGCTTGAGAGATTCTGGGGCCAACGTCCTGACTTTC. Protein: CASSLRDSGANVLTF.

This clonotype was observed a few times. The chain combines TRBV28 with TRBJ2-1; no definite D call. The CDR3 is 18 residues long. Deletions cut 7 bases from V and 5 bases from J, with 27 bases between. Looked up from germline, CDR1 is MDHEN and CDR2 is SYDVKM. DNA for the CDR3: TGTGCCAGCAAACCGCTTTGGACCAGGCTAGGTGAGAACAATGAGCAGTTCTTC. Amino acids: CASKPLWTRLGENNEQFF.

This clonotype came up a few times. This sequence joins TRBV6-5 and TRBJ2-1, with D perhaps TRBD1 (6 bases). With 1 base removed from V and 8 bases from J, the gap between germline ends came to 9 bases. Germline V gives CDR1 MNHEY, CDR2 SVGAGI. The CDR3 is 13 residues long. The CDR3 sequence is CASSYFHRDEQFF. CDR3 nucleotides: TGTGCCAGCAGTTACTTCCACAGGGATGAGCAGTTCTTC.

In this sample, this clonotype turned up many times. The rearrangement uses TRBV11-2 and TRBJ1-1; D is perhaps TRBD1 (6 bases). V was clipped by 0 bases and J by 3 bases, with 17 bases between them. This CDR3 contains 17 residues. The germline CDR1 and CDR2 sequences are SGHAT and FQNNGV. CDR3 DNA sequence: TGTGCCAGCAGCTTAGATGGGGATCCATGGGGGCACACTGAAGCTTTCTTT. Translation: CASSLDGDPWGHTEAFF.

The chain's CDR3 is CASSIDGTGHQPQHF. CDR3 nucleotides: TGTGCCAGCAGCATCGACGGGACAGGCCATCAGCCCCAGCATTTT. J is TRBJ1-5 and V is TRBV3-1; TRBD1 aligns across 8 bases. Germline lookup yields CDR1 LGHDT and CDR2 YNNKEL (reference sequence). This CDR3 has 15 amino acids. Trimming took 5 bases from V and 5 from J; bases not matched to a gene: 8.

The chain links TRBV7-2 to TRBJ1-2, with TRBD1 as a possible D gene (6 bases). The germline V and J ends were trimmed by 5 bases and 2 bases, with 12 bases remaining between them. The CDR3 extends over 14 amino acids. In germline, CDR1 is SGHTA, CDR2 FQGNSA. CDR3 loop: CASSTTGGNYGYTF. CDR3 nucleotides: TGTGCCAGCAGCACGACGGGGGGCAACTATGGCTACACCTTC. Full variable domain (missing parts from reference TRBV7-2 and TRBJ1-2): GAGVSQSPSNKVTEKGKDVELRCDPISGHTALYWYRQSLGQGLEFLIYFQGNSAPDKSGLPSDRFSAERTGGSVSTLTIQRTQQEDSAVYLCASSTTGGNYGYTFGSGTRLTVV.

The chain recombines TRBV24-1 with TRBJ2-7; TRBD2 matches at 13 bases. Germline loops: CDR1 KGHDR, CDR2 SFDVKD. Unmatched junction bases numbered 7, after V lost 2 bases and J lost 4 bases. This CDR3 region has 17 residues. The DNA of the CDR3 is TGTGCCACCAGTGATTGGGGACTAGCGGGGAGCTTTTACGAGCAGTACGTC. Translated: CATSDWGLAGSFYEQYV.

The rearrangement links TRBV12-3 or TRBV12-4 to TRBJ2-3; 7 bases are shared with TRBD1. The V and J ends lost 6 bases and 2 bases, in that order; junction bases with no gene match: 8. The CDR3 is 15 amino acids. CDR3 sequence (DNA): TGTGCCAGCAGGTACACGGGACAGCTCACAGATACGCAGTATTTT. Protein product: CASRYTGQLTDTQYF.

This clonotype was counted only a few times. The chain has TRBV20-1 and TRBJ2-1; D call uncertain. Deletions cut 2 bases from V and 4 bases from J, with 3 bases between. Germline V gene data show CDR1 as DFQATT and CDR2 as SNEGSKA (reference sequence). This CDR3 contains 11 residues. DNA for the CDR3: TGCAGTGCTAGACAGTACAATGAGCAGTTCTTC. Its protein product is CSARQYNEQFF.

Ten or more counts support this clonotype. The J gene is TRBJ1-1, the V gene TRBV7-3, with 12 bases aligning to TRBD1. This CDR3 has 15 amino acids. Germline V gene lookup returns CDR1 SGHTA and CDR2 FQGTGA. J lost 7 bases, V lost 0 bases, and 3 bases had no gene match. This chain's CDR3 is CASSLTGQGADEAFF. CDR3 DNA sequence: TGTGCCAGCAGCTTAACGGGACAGGGGGCTGATGAAGCTTTCTTT.

This clonotype was seen many times. The J gene is TRBJ2-5, the V gene TRBV4-2; D possibly corresponds to TRBD2 (5 bases). V gave up 0 bases and J gave up 2 bases, with 13 bases separating them. This CDR3 is 16 amino acids long. The germline CDR1 and CDR2 sequences are LGHNA and YNFKEQ. The CDR3: CASSQDAQRSQETQYF. DNA for the CDR3: TGTGCCAGCAGCCAAGACGCCCAGCGGTCACAAGAGACCCAGTACTTC.

This clonotype was picked up one time. The chain carries TRBV7-6 and TRBJ2-2, with D possibly TRBD2 on 5 matching bases. V was shortened by 1 base and J by 0 bases, with 15 bases between the two germline ends. The CDR3 covers 18 residues. Germline V gives CDR1 SGHVS, CDR2 FNYEAQ. CDR3 loop: CASSLVVFGGANTGELFF. The CDR3 DNA is TGTGCCAGCAGCTTAGTTGTGTTTGGAGGAGCGAACACCGGGGAGCTGTTTTTT. Drawing the rest from reference TRBV7-6 and TRBJ2-2, the complete variable domain is GAGVSQSPRYKVTKRGQDVALRCDPISGHVSLYWYRQALGQGPEFLTYFNYEAQQDKSGLPNDRFSAERPEGSISTLTIQRTEQRDSAMYRCASSLVVFGGANTGELFFGEGSRLTVL.

The V call is TRBV7-9, the J call TRBJ2-7; the match to TRBD1 covers 11 bases. Germline trimming cut 4 bases from V and 3 bases from J; bases unmatched to any gene: 5. Germline CDR1 reads SEHNR; CDR2 reads FQNEAQ (reference sequence). This CDR3 has 15 residues. The CDR3 DNA follows: TGTGCCAGCAGCTCTGCGGACAGGGGGCTCTACGAGCAGTACTTC. Encoded protein: CASSSADRGLYEQYF.

This clonotype was seen at least ten times. The chain joins TRBV11-2 to TRBJ2-3, with 8 bases matching TRBD2. CDR3 length: 16 residues. The V segment lost 1 base and the J segment 5 bases; nucleotides outside the gene matches: 8. Germline values: CDR1 SGHAT, CDR2 FQNNGV. The CDR3 DNA reads TGTGCCAGCAGCTTAGGAGCCGGGGGGGCGTTAGATACGCAGTATTTT. Translation gives CASSLGAGGALDTQYF. The complete variable domain, with remaining parts taken from reference TRBV11-2 and TRBJ2-3, reads EAGVAQSPRYKIIEKRQSVAFWCNPISGHATLYWYQQILGQGPKLLIQFQNNGVVDDSQLPKDRFSAERLKGVDSTLKIQPAKLEDSAVYLCASSLGAGGALDTQYFGPGTRLTVL.

This clonotype was detected only a few times. V is TRBV5-5 and J is TRBJ2-1; D may be TRBD2 (6 bases). In germline, CDR1 is SGHKS, CDR2 YYEKEE (reference sequence). The V end lost 4 bases, the J end lost 5 bases, and 13 bases lay between the germline ends. The CDR3 consists of 14 residues. The CDR3 reads CASSLQPGDNEQFF. For the CDR3, the DNA is TGTGCCAGCAGCCTACAGCCGGGGGACAATGAGCAGTTCTTC.

This chain links TRBV29-1 with TRBJ1-1; D is unresolved. V was shortened by 4 bases and J by 0 bases, with 6 bases between the two germline ends. Looked up from germline, CDR1 is SQVTM and CDR2 is ANQGSEA. CDR3 length equals 12 residues. CDR3 amino acids: CSVAQMNTEAFF. DNA for the CDR3: TGCAGCGTTGCCCAGATGAACACTGAAGCTTTCTTT.

The chain joins TRBV24-1 to TRBJ1-1; possibly TRBD1 for D (6 bases). The CDR3 runs 16 residues. The germline V gene has CDR1 KGHDR and CDR2 SFDVKD. The V end lost 4 bases, the J end lost 1 base, and 15 bases lay between the germline ends. The CDR3 reads CATSESPGHTNTEAFF. The CDR3 bases are TGTGCCACCAGTGAATCTCCGGGACACACGAACACTGAAGCTTTCTTT.

This clonotype has at least ten counts. This rearrangement joins TRBV2 to TRBJ1-1; 7 bases agree with TRBD1. Trimming removed 7 bases from V and 6 bases from J; junction bases left unmatched: 11. The CDR3 sequence is 14 residues long. Per the germline V gene, CDR1 is SNHLY and CDR2 is FYNNEI. CDR3 DNA sequence: TGTGCCAGCATGTATCCCAGGGGGGGGGCTGAAGCTTTCTTT. This sequence encodes CASMYPRGGAEAFF.

The J gene is TRBJ2-1, the V gene TRBV20-1; no firm D call. The V and J ends lost 4 bases and 0 bases respectively, with 7 bases between them. The CDR3 consists of 13 residues. The V gene's germline CDR1 is DFQATT and CDR2 SNEGSKA (reference sequence). The CDR3 nucleotides are TGCAGTGCTACTCAGAACTCCTACAATGAGCAGTTCTTC. Amino acids: CSATQNSYNEQFF.

This clonotype was found a few times. The rearrangement links TRBV7-6 to TRBJ2-1; TRBD2 matches 9 bases. The CDR3 is made up of 15 amino acids. From germline, CDR1 is SGHVS and CDR2 FNYEAQ. After removal of 4 bases from V and 4 bases from J, the junction contained 5 bases not matched to a gene. The chain's CDR3 is CASSSGTSIYNEQFF. CDR3 in DNA: TGTGCCAGCAGCTCCGGGACTAGCATTTACAATGAGCAGTTCTTC.